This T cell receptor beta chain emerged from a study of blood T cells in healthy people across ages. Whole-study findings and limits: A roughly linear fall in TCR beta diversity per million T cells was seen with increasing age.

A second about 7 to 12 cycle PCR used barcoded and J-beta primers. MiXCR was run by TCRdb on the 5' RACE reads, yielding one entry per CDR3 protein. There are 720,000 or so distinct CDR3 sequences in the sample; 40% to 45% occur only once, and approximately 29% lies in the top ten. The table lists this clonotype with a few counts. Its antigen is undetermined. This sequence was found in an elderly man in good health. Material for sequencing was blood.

The CDR3 is CASSVRGSSGSSYEQYF. CDR3 nucleotide sequence: TGTGCCAGCAGCGTCAGAGGGTCTAGCGGAAGTTCGTACGAGCAGTACTTC. This chain connects TRBV7-9 to TRBJ2-7; 7 nucleotides match TRBD2. The CDR3 has 17 residues. From germline, CDR1 is SEHNR and CDR2 FQNEAQ (reference sequence). V dropped 5 bases and J dropped 4; count of bases not matched to a gene: 17.